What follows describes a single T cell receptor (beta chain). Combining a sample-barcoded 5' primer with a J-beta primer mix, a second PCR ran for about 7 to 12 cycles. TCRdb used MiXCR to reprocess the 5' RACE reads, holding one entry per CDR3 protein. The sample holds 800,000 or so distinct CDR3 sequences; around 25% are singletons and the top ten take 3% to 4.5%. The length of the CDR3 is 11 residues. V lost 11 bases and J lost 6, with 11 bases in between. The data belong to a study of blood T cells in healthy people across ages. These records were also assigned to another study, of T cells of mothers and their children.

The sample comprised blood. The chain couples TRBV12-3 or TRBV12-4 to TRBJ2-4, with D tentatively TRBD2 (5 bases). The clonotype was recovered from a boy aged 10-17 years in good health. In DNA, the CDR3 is TGTGCCCCCCCCCGGGGAAACATTCAGTACTTC. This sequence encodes CAPPRGNIQYF.